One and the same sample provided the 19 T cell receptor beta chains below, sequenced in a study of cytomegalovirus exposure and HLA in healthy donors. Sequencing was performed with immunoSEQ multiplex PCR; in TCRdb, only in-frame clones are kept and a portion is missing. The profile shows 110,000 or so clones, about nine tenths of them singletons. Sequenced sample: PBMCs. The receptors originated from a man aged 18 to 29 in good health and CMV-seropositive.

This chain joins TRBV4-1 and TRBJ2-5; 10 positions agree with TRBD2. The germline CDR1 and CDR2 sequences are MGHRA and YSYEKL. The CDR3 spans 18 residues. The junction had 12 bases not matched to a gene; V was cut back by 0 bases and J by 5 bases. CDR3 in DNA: TGCGCCAGCAGCCAAGAATACGAAGCGGGGGGGCTGGGGGAGACCCAGTACTTC. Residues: CASSQEYEAGGLGETQYF.

The CDR3 DNA is TGTGCCAGCAGCTTGGCCGCAGGGGGCGATGGGGCCAACGTCCTGACTTTC. Its translation is CASSLAAGGDGANVLTF. The chain couples TRBV5-4 to TRBJ2-6; 8 nucleotides line up with TRBD1. V gave up 0 bases and J gave up 3 bases; unmatched junction bases: 5. Germline V gene data show CDR1 as SGHNT and CDR2 as YYREEE (reference sequence). The CDR3 runs 17 residues. The whole variable domain, filled in from reference TRBV5-4 and TRBJ2-6, reads ETGVTQSPTHLIKTRGQQVTLRCSSQSGHNTVSWYQQALGQGPQFIFQYYREEENGRGNFPPRFSGLQFPNYSSELNVNALELDDSALYLCASSLAAGGDGANVLTFGAGSRLTVL.

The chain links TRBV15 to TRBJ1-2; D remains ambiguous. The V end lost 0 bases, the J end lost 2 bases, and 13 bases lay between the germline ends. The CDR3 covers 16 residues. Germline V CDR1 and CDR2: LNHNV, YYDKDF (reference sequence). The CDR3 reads CATSRDWRGKNYGYTF. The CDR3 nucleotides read TGTGCCACCAGCAGAGATTGGAGAGGGAAAAACTATGGCTACACCTTC.

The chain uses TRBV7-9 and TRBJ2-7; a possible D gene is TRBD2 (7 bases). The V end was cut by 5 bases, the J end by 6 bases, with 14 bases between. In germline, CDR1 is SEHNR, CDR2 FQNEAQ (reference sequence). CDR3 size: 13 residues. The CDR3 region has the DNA TGTGCCAGCAGCCTTAAGGGGGGGTTCGAGCAGTACTTC. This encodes CASSLKGGFEQYF.

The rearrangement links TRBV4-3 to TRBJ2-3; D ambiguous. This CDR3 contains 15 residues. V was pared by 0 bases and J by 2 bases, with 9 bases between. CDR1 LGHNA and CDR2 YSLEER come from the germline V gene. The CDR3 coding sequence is TGCGCCAGCAGCCAAGATAATGACTTCACAGATACGCAGTATTTT. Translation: CASSQDNDFTDTQYF.

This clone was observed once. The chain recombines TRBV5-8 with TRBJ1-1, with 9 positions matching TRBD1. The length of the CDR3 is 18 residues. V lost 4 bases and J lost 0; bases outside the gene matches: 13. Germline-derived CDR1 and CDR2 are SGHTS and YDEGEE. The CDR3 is CASSDGVGRTGVNTEAFF. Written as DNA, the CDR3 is TGTGCCAGCAGCGATGGAGTAGGGCGGACAGGGGTGAACACTGAAGCTTTCTTT. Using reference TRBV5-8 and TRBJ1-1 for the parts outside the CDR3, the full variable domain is EAGVTQSPTHLIKTRGQQATLRCSPISGHTSVYWYQQALGLGLQFLLWYDEGEERNRGNFPPRFSGRQFPNYSSELNVNALELEDSALYLCASSDGVGRTGVNTEAFFGQGTRLTVV.

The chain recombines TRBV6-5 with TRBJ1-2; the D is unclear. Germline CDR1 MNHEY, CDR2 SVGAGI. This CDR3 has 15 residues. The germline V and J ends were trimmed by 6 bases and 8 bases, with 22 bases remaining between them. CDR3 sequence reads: CASSISRRVGEGYTF. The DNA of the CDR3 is TGTGCCAGCAGCATCTCCCGGAGGGTTGGCGAGGGCTACACCTTC.

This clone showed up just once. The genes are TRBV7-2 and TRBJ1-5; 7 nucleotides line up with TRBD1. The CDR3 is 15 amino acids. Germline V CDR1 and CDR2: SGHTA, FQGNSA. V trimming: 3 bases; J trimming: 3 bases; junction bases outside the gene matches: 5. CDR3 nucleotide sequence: TGTGCCAGCAGCTTGTCGGACAGGTACAATCAGCCCCAGCATTTT. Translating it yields CASSLSDRYNQPQHF.

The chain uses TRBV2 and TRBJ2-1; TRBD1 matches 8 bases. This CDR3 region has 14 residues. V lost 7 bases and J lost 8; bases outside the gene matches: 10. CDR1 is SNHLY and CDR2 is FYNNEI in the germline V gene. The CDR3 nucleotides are TGTGCCAGCATGGGGACAGGACTCATCGATGAGCAGTTCTTC. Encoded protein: CASMGTGLIDEQFF.

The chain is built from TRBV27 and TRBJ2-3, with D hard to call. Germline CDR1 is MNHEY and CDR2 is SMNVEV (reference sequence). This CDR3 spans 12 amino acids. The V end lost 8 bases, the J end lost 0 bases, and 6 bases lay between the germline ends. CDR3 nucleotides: TGTGCCAGCGCGTGGAGCACAGATACGCAGTATTTT. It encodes CASAWSTDTQYF.

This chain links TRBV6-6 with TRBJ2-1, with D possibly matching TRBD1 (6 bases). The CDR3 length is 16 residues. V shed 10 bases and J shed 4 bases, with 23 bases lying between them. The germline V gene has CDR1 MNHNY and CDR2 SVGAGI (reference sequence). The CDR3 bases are TGTGCCACCAGACTACAGGGTGCTGACGGTTACAATGAGCAGTTCTTC. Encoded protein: CATRLQGADGYNEQFF.

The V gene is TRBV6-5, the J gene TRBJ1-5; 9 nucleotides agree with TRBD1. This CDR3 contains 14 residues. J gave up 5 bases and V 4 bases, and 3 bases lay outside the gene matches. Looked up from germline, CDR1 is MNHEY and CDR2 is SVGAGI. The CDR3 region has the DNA TGTGCCAGCAGTTGGGGACAGGGTGATCAGCCCCAGCATTTT. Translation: CASSWGQGDQPQHF.

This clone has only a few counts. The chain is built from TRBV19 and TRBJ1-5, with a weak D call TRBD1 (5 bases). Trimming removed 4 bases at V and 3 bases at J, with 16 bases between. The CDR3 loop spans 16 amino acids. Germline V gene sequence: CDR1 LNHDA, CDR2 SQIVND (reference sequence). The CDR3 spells CASSSDSLRTNQPQHF. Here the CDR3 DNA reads TGTGCCAGTAGTAGCGACAGCCTGCGAACCAATCAGCCCCAGCATTTT.

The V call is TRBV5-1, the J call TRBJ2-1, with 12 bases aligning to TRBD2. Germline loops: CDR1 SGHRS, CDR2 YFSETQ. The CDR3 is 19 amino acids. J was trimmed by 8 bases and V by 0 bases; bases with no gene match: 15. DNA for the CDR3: TGCGCCAGCAGCTTGGCCAGGACTAGCGGGGCATATATGAGCGATGAGCAGTTCTTC. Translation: CASSLARTSGAYMSDEQFF.

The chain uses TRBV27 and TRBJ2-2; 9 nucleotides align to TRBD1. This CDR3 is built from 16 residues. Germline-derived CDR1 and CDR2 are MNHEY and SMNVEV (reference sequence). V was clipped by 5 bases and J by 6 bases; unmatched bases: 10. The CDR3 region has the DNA TGTGCCAGCAGTACCCCGGGACAGGGCCCGGCCGGGGAGCTGTTTTTT. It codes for CASSTPGQGPAGELFF.

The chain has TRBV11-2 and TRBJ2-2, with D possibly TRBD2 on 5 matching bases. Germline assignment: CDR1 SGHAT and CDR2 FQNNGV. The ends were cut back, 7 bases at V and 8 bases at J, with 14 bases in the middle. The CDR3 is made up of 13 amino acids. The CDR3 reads CASTISGEGELFF. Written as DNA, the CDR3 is TGTGCCAGCACCATCAGTGGGGAGGGGGAGCTGTTTTTT. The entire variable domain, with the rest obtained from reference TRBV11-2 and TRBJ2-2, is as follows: EAGVAQSPRYKIIEKRQSVAFWCNPISGHATLYWYQQILGQGPKLLIQFQNNGVVDDSQLPKDRFSAERLKGVDSTLKIQPAKLEDSAVYLCASTISGEGELFFGEGSRLTVL.

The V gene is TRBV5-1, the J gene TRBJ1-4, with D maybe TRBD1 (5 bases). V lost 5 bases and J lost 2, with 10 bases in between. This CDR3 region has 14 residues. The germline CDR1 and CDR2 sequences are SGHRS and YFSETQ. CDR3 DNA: TGCGCCAGCAGGGGGGGAGGCACTAATGAAAAACTGTTTTTT. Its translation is CASRGGGTNEKLFF.

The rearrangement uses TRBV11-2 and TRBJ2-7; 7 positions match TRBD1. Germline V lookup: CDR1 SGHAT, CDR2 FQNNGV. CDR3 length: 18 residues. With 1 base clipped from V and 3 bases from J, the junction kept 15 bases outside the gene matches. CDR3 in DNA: TGTGCCAGCAGCTTAGTACCGGACAGGCCTCCCAAAGTCTACGAGCAGTACTTC. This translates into CASSLVPDRPPKVYEQYF.

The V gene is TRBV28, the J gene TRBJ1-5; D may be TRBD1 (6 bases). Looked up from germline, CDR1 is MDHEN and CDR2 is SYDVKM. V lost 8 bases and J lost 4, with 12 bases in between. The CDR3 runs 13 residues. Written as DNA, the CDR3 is TGTGCCAGCCACGGGGGGCCTAATCAGCCCCAGCATTTT. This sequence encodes CASHGGPNQPQHF.